One T cell receptor (beta chain) is described in this entry. What it binds is unknown. The data derive from a study of cytotoxic CD8 clonotypes in ibrutinib-treated CLL. Study outcomes and limitations: Clonality was elevated at ibrutinib response and had returned toward baseline at progression.

The repertoire was sequenced with immunoSEQ multiplex PCR; TCRdb's copy has only in-frame clones and lacks some. The data hold 30,000 to 40,000 clones, with 70% to 80% observed a single time. The V segment lost 1 base and the J segment 0 bases; nucleotides outside the gene matches: 2. This CDR3 contains 15 residues. CDR1 is SGHDN, CDR2 FVKESK, per germline. Sequences were derived from PBMCs, sampled at disease progression, from a patient treated with ibrutinib. The J gene is TRBJ1-2, the V gene TRBV14, with 7 nucleotides matching TRBD1. This sequence originates from a human donor with chronic lymphocytic leukemia. The CDR3 region is CASSQGQGANYGYTF. CDR3 DNA: TGTGCCAGCAGCCAAGGCCAGGGGGCTAACTATGGCTACACCTTC.